These T cell receptor beta chains were read from a single sample in a study of beta chain features in type 1 diabetes. Method: immunoSEQ multiplex PCR; TCRdb's copy keeps in-frame clones and lacks some. The sample yields 200,000 to 300,000 clones, around 9.9% seen once. Sequencing was carried out using naive CD4+ T cells from blood. These receptors all stem from a man aged 25-45 years with type 1 diabetes. CDR3s include the opening cysteine and the closing phenylalanine or tryptophan. A D gene is named only where the DNA matches it firmly. The size of a clone is reported for some rows only, either as once, few or many, or as a class for expanded clones.

V: TRBV7-2; size: few; D: -; J: TRBJ2-7; CDR3: CASSQPGSEQYF; DNA: TGTGCCAGCAGCCAGCCGGGGTCCGAGCAGTACTTC
V: TRBV6-5; size: once; D: -; J: TRBJ2-3; CDR3: CASSLDTAGTQYF; DNA: TGTGCCAGCAGTCTTGACACGGCGGGTACGCAGTATTTT
V: TRBV5-1; size: -; D: -; J: TRBJ2-2; CDR3: CASTAGALNTGELFF; DNA: TGCGCCAGCACCGCGGGGGCCTTGAACACCGGGGAGCTGTTTTTT
V: TRBV6-1; size: -; D: -; J: TRBJ1-1; CDR3: CASSETGNTEAFF; DNA: TGTGCCAGCAGTGAAACAGGGAACACTGAAGCTTTCTTT
V: TRBV7-2; size: few; D: -; J: TRBJ2-7; CDR3: CASSSLPAGVRYEQYF; DNA: TGTGCCAGCAGCTCACTCCCGGCAGGGGTGAGGTACGAGCAGTACTTC
V: TRBV9; size: few; D: -; J: TRBJ2-2; CDR3: CASSVSDTGELFF; DNA: TGTGCCAGCAGCGTATCTGACACCGGGGAGCTGTTTTTT
V: TRBV7-6; size: -; D: -; J: TRBJ1-1; CDR3: CASSLQGNTEAFF; DNA: TGTGCCAGCAGCTTACAGGGGAACACTGAAGCTTTCTTT
V: TRBV29-1; size: -; D: -; J: TRBJ1-2; CDR3: CSVLRRGVVDGYTF; DNA: TGCAGCGTCCTCCGACGCGGGGTTGTGGATGGCTACACCTTC
V: TRBV27; size: -; D: TRBD1; J: TRBJ2-7; CDR3: CASRRDREYEQYF; DNA: TGTGCCAGCAGGAGGGACAGGGAGTACGAGCAGTACTTC
V: TRBV5-1; size: -; D: -; J: TRBJ1-1; CDR3: CASSPDSGTEAFF; DNA: TGCGCCAGCAGCCCTGACAGCGGGACTGAAGCTTTCTTT
V: TRBV18; size: few; D: TRBD1; J: TRBJ2-5; CDR3: CASSGDGTGYQYF; DNA: TGTGCCAGCTCAGGAGACGGGACAGGGTACCAGTACTTC
V: TRBV28; size: -; D: -; J: TRBJ2-2; CDR3: CASSLVESAPFRRGGELFF; DNA: TGTGCCAGCAGTTTGGTTGAGAGTGCTCCCTTCCGGAGGGGCGGGGAGCTGTTTTTT
V: TRBV25-1; size: few; D: -; J: TRBJ1-1; CDR3: CASSEGHRVRGAFF; DNA: TGTGCCAGCAGTGAAGGTCACAGGGTAAGAGGGGCTTTCTTT
V: TRBV7-2; size: -; D: -; J: TRBJ1-2; CDR3: CASSLMSSGYTF; DNA: TGTGCCAGCAGCTTAATGTCGTCTGGCTACACCTTC
V: TRBV7-2; size: -; D: TRBD2; J: TRBJ2-5; CDR3: CASSLVPSGGALETQYF; DNA: TGTGCCAGCAGCTTAGTGCCTAGCGGGGGGGCTCTAGAGACCCAGTACTTC
V: TRBV6-1; size: -; D: -; J: TRBJ1-2; CDR3: CASSPSRDFYGYTF; DNA: TGTGCCAGCAGTCCCTCCCGGGACTTCTATGGCTACACCTTC
V: TRBV27; size: few; D: -; J: TRBJ2-7; CDR3: CASSLAAGNEQYF; DNA: TGTGCCAGCAGTTTAGCTGCGGGAAACGAGCAGTACTTC
V: TRBV28; size: -; D: TRBD1; J: TRBJ2-3; CDR3: CASSPGAETGSDTQYF; DNA: TGTGCCAGCAGTCCTGGGGCGGAGACAGGGTCAGATACGCAGTATTTT
V: TRBV6-1; size: -; D: TRBD1; J: TRBJ1-2; CDR3: CASSEAGTVDSSYTF; DNA: TGTGCCAGCAGTGAAGCGGGGACAGTCGATAGTAGCTACACCTTC
V: TRBV6-1; size: few; D: TRBD1; J: TRBJ2-7; CDR3: CAIRQGASSYEQYF; DNA: TGTGCCATCAGACAGGGGGCTAGCTCCTACGAGCAGTACTTC
V: TRBV10-3; size: few; D: TRBD1; J: TRBJ2-3; CDR3: CAITGTAASTDTQYF; DNA: TGTGCCATCACTGGGACAGCGGCTAGCACAGATACGCAGTATTTT
V: TRBV9; size: few; D: -; J: TRBJ2-7; CDR3: CASSVGTEYSYEQYF; DNA: TGTGCCAGCAGCGTAGGGACAGAGTACTCCTACGAGCAGTACTTC
V: TRBV6-6; size: -; D: -; J: TRBJ2-7; CDR3: CASSYPGNSYEQYF; DNA: TGTGCCAGCAGTTACCCAGGCAACTCCTACGAGCAGTACTTC
V: TRBV6-5; size: few; D: TRBD1; J: TRBJ1-2; CDR3: CASRRDRGDGYTF; DNA: TGTGCCAGCAGACGGGACAGGGGGGATGGCTACACCTTC
V: TRBV5-1; size: -; D: -; J: TRBJ2-1; CDR3: CASGLSSYNEQFF; DNA: TGCGCCAGCGGTCTTAGCTCCTACAATGAGCAGTTCTTC
V: TRBV7-2; size: -; D: TRBD1; J: TRBJ2-4; CDR3: CASSSRQGALDIQYF; DNA: TGTGCCAGCAGCTCCCGACAGGGGGCTTTGGACATTCAGTACTTC
V: TRBV4-1; size: few; D: -; J: TRBJ1-2; CDR3: CASSPLIINYGYTF; DNA: TGCGCCAGCAGCCCGCTAATAATTAACTATGGCTACACCTTC
V: TRBV5-1; size: few; D: TRBD1; J: TRBJ2-2; CDR3: CASTGQGTGELFF; DNA: TGCGCCAGCACCGGACAGGGGACCGGGGAGCTGTTTTTT
V: TRBV4-2; size: -; D: TRBD2; J: TRBJ2-1; CDR3: CASSQDGAGTYNEQFF; DNA: TGTGCCAGCAGCCAAGACGGAGCGGGGACCTACAATGAGCAGTTCTTC
V: TRBV7-9; size: -; D: -; J: TRBJ1-4; CDR3: CASSYRVEKLFF; DNA: TGTGCCAGCAGCTACAGGGTTGAAAAACTGTTTTTT
V: TRBV2; size: -; D: -; J: TRBJ1-1; CDR3: CASSEGRGLEAFF; DNA: TGTGCCAGCAGTGAAGGCAGGGGTCTCGAAGCTTTCTTT
V: TRBV6-6; size: -; D: TRBD2; J: TRBJ2-1; CDR3: CASYRAGGPDEQFF; DNA: TGTGCCAGCTATCGGGCGGGGGGGCCCGATGAGCAGTTCTTC
V: TRBV7-9; size: few; D: TRBD2; J: TRBJ2-5; CDR3: CASSFIGGGDYQETQYF; DNA: TGTGCCAGCAGCTTCATAGGCGGGGGGGATTACCAAGAGACCCAGTACTTC
V: TRBV2; size: few; D: -; J: TRBJ2-7; CDR3: CASRPDWLGEQYF; DNA: TGTGCCAGCCGCCCGGACTGGCTCGGAGAGCAGTACTTC
V: TRBV30; size: few; D: TRBD1; J: TRBJ1-1; CDR3: CAWRWGPRDSSFF; DNA: TGTGCCTGGAGATGGGGTCCTAGGGACAGTAGCTTCTTT
V: TRBV6-5; size: -; D: -; J: TRBJ1-6; CDR3: CASRVSTGSPLHF; DNA: TGTGCCAGCAGGGTTTCGACGGGATCACCCCTCCACTTT
V: TRBV5-1; size: -; D: TRBD1; J: TRBJ1-4; CDR3: CASSPGTGQSLFF; DNA: TGCGCCAGCAGCCCGGGGACAGGGCAGTCACTGTTTTTT
V: TRBV7-9; size: -; D: -; J: TRBJ1-2; CDR3: CASSLNSEGDYGYTF; DNA: TGTGCCAGCAGCTTAAATTCAGAGGGGGACTATGGCTACACCTTC
V: TRBV7-9; size: -; D: -; J: TRBJ2-1; CDR3: CASSLSGYNEQFF; DNA: TGTGCCAGCAGCCTTAGCGGTTACAATGAGCAGTTCTTC
V: TRBV5-4; size: few; D: -; J: TRBJ2-1; CDR3: CASSLQWEDEQFF; DNA: TGTGCCAGCAGCCTACAATGGGAGGATGAGCAGTTCTTC
V: TRBV10-3; size: few; D: -; J: TRBJ2-7; CDR3: CAISESGGTYEQYF; DNA: TGTGCCATCAGTGAGTCTGGCGGGACCTACGAGCAGTACTTC
V: TRBV29-1; size: -; D: TRBD1; J: TRBJ1-1; CDR3: CSVRYPGQANTEAFF; DNA: TGCAGCGTGAGATATCCGGGACAGGCTAACACTGAAGCTTTCTTT
V: TRBV7-2; size: -; D: TRBD1; J: TRBJ2-5; CDR3: CASSSQGTGLRAQYF; DNA: TGTGCCAGCAGCTCCCAAGGGACAGGGTTGAGGGCCCAGTACTTC
V: TRBV18; size: once; D: TRBD1; J: TRBJ2-7; CDR3: CASSPPGQVAYEQYF; DNA: TGTGCCAGCTCACCACCGGGACAGGTGGCCTACGAGCAGTACTTC
V: TRBV29-1; size: -; D: -; J: TRBJ1-1; CDR3: CSVELQLNTEAFF; DNA: TGCAGCGTTGAATTACAGTTGAACACTGAAGCTTTCTTT
V: TRBV5-4; size: few; D: -; J: TRBJ1-2; CDR3: CASSRPGHRGYTF; DNA: TGTGCCAGCAGCCGTCCGGGACATCGGGGCTACACCTTC